Listed below are T cell receptor beta chains from one sample, sequenced in a study of blood T cell repertoires in COVID-19. Assay: immunoSEQ multiplex PCR; the TCRdb copy retains only in-frame clones and omits some. Of about 170,000 clones listed, 75% to 90% were seen once; the top ten hold 4.4%. Sequencing used PBMCs or T cells enriched from blood (not recorded which). These TCRs come from a woman in her 50s who had recovered from COVID-19. Each CDR3 is given with its conserved first and last residue. A D gene is named only where the DNA matches it firmly. Size is stated for part of the rows, as once, few or many counts, or as a class when the clone is expanded.

v_gene,d_gene,abundance,len,j_gene,CDR3aa,CDR3nt
TRBV9,-,-,15,TRBJ2-3,CASSVVQGRTDTQYF,TGTGCCAGCAGCGTAGTACAGGGACGCACAGATACGCAGTATTTT
TRBV30,TRBD1,-,14,TRBJ1-5,CAWNSGQGGQPQHF,TGTGCCTGGAACTCGGGACAGGGCGGACAGCCCCAGCATTTT
TRBV13,TRBD1,-,14,TRBJ1-4,CASSSDRVDEKLFF,TGTGCCAGCAGCTCCGACAGGGTTGATGAAAAACTGTTTTTT
TRBV2,-,-,13,TRBJ1-1,CASCGSPNTEAFF,TGTGCCAGCTGTGGGAGCCCAAACACTGAAGCTTTCTTT
TRBV7-3,TRBD1,-,15,TRBJ1-6,CASSLTGGPGSPLHF,TGTGCCAGCAGCTTAACAGGGGGCCCTGGTTCACCCCTCCACTTT
TRBV7-8,-,-,15,TRBJ1-2,CASSLEGLAVGGYTF,TGTGCCAGCAGCTTAGAAGGACTGGCGGTAGGAGGCTACACCTTC
TRBV18,-,-,14,TRBJ1-1,CASSQVRENTEAFF,TGTGCCAGCTCTCAGGTACGAGAGAACACTGAAGCTTTCTTT
TRBV7-8,TRBD1,once,15,TRBJ1-5,CASTTTGAPNQPQHF,TGTGCCAGCACCACGACAGGGGCCCCCAATCAGCCCCAGCATTTT
TRBV4-3,-,-,16,TRBJ2-3,CASSQDAAGRTDTQYF,TGCGCCAGCAGCCAAGATGCGGCGGGACGCACAGATACGCAGTATTTT
TRBV5-1,-,-,14,TRBJ1-2,CASRSELSSYGYTF,TGCGCCAGCAGATCCGAACTCTCATCCTATGGCTACACCTTC
TRBV19,TRBD1,-,14,TRBJ1-2,CATLDLQGARGYTF,TGTGCCACCTTAGACCTTCAGGGGGCGCGTGGCTACACCTTC
TRBV28,-,few,15,TRBJ1-2,CASSPRGAGGYGYTF,TGTGCCAGCAGTCCCCGGGGGGCTGGAGGCTATGGCTACACCTTC
TRBV19,-,-,15,TRBJ2-3,CASSPGQTSTDTQYF,TGTGCCAGTAGTCCAGGACAGACTAGCACAGATACGCAGTATTTT
TRBV13,-,-,15,TRBJ1-5,CASSKGGPPGQPQHF,TGTGCCAGCAGCAAGGGGGGGCCTCCCGGTCAGCCCCAGCATTTT
TRBV5-6,-,-,12,TRBJ1-2,CASSLVREGYTF,TGTGCCAGCAGCTTGGTGCGGGAGGGCTACACCTTC
TRBV6-5,-,-,15,TRBJ1-2,CASSPTPGLDYGYTF,TGTGCCAGCAGTCCCACACCTGGACTGGACTATGGCTACACCTTC
TRBV4-1,TRBD1,-,16,TRBJ1-5,CASSLSTRRGLEPQHF,TGCGCCAGCAGCCTCTCGACCCGCAGGGGGCTGGAGCCCCAGCATTTT
TRBV19,-,-,17,TRBJ1-1,CASSIVRTNPLDTEAFF,TGTGCCAGTAGTATAGTCAGAACTAATCCCTTGGACACTGAAGCTTTCTTT
TRBV6-5,-,-,16,TRBJ1-6,CASSYSRGTAYSPLHF,TGTGCCAGCAGTTACTCCCGTGGGACTGCATATTCACCCCTCCACTTT
TRBV29-1,-,-,12,TRBJ1-3,CSVSPGGNTIYF,TGCAGCGTCTCCCCCGGTGGAAACACCATATATTTT
TRBV7-9,TRBD1,-,16,TRBJ2-2,CATPGTGGLNTGELFF,TGTGCCACCCCAGGGACAGGGGGCTTAAACACCGGGGAGCTGTTTTTT
TRBV10-3,TRBD1,-,15,TRBJ1-5,CAATSGTGSNQPQHF,TGTGCCGCCACTAGTGGGACAGGGAGCAATCAGCCCCAGCATTTT
TRBV2,-,-,11,TRBJ2-5,CASSGAETQYF,TGTGCCAGCAGTGGGGCTGAGACCCAGTACTTC
TRBV7-3,TRBD2,-,16,TRBJ2-3,CASSPGSGGATDTQYF,TGTGCCAGCAGCCCCGGTAGCGGGGGGGCGACAGATACGCAGTATTTT
TRBV4-1,-,once,13,TRBJ2-5,CASSRGPGETQYF,TGCGCCAGCAGCCGCGGCCCCGGGGAGACCCAGTACTTC
TRBV19,TRBD1,few,15,TRBJ1-5,CASSIWGQGREPQHF,TGTGCCAGTAGTATTTGGGGACAGGGACGCGAGCCCCAGCATTTT
TRBV6-5,TRBD2,-,15,TRBJ2-3,CASIWTSGGWDTQYF,TGTGCCAGCATTTGGACTAGCGGGGGGTGGGATACGCAGTATTTT
TRBV19,-,once,15,TRBJ2-1,CASSPWGKGWNEQFF,TGTGCCAGTAGTCCGTGGGGCAAGGGGTGGAATGAGCAGTTCTTC
TRBV5-1,-,-,15,TRBJ1-1,CASGKQGEGNTEAFF,TGCGCCAGCGGCAAACAGGGAGAGGGGAACACTGAAGCTTTCTTT
TRBV24-1,TRBD2,-,15,TRBJ2-1,CATSEIGGGAYEQFF,TGTGCCACCAGTGAGATTGGCGGGGGGGCATATGAGCAGTTCTTC
TRBV5-1,TRBD2,-,17,TRBJ2-5,CASSLGTSGGARETQYF,TGCGCCAGCAGCTTGGGGACTAGCGGGGGGGCGCGGGAGACCCAGTACTTC
TRBV6-5,-,-,10,TRBJ1-1,CASSSPWAFF,TGTGCCAGCAGTAGCCCGTGGGCTTTCTTT
TRBV19,-,-,15,TRBJ1-6,CASSSPGSWGSPLHF,TGTGCCAGTAGTTCACCCGGGAGCTGGGGTTCACCCCTCCACTTT
TRBV7-6,-,-,13,TRBJ1-2,CASSLAGGGGYTF,TGTGCCAGCAGCTTAGCGGGAGGTGGTGGCTACACCTTC
TRBV4-2,TRBD2,-,14,TRBJ2-3,CASRRTGGTDTQYF,TGTGCCAGCAGACGTACGGGGGGTACAGATACGCAGTATTTT
TRBV27,TRBD1,once,14,TRBJ2-5,CASSPTGGWETQYF,TGTGCCAGCAGTCCGACAGGGGGCTGGGAGACCCAGTACTTC
TRBV9,TRBD2,-,19,TRBJ2-1,CASSARTSGGGWTRNEQFF,TGTGCCAGCAGCGCCCGGACTAGCGGGGGGGGATGGACTAGAAATGAGCAGTTCTTC
TRBV27,-,-,16,TRBJ1-1,CASSLFGAGGNTEAFF,TGTGCCAGCAGTTTATTTGGAGCGGGAGGGAACACTGAAGCTTTCTTT
TRBV5-1,-,-,15,TRBJ1-6,CASSLNTGLNSPLHF,TGCGCCAGCAGCCTGAACACAGGGTTGAATTCACCCCTCCACTTT
TRBV27,TRBD1,-,14,TRBJ2-3,CASRPGQGPDTQYF,TGTGCCAGCAGGCCAGGACAGGGTCCAGATACGCAGTATTTT
TRBV3-1/TRBV3-2,TRBD1,-,15,TRBJ2-5,CASSQAGQGKETQYF,TGTGCCAGCAGCCAAGCGGGACAGGGGAAGGAGACCCAGTACTTC
TRBV5-1,TRBD1,-,14,TRBJ2-4,CASSGDRGLGIQYF,TGCGCCAGCAGCGGGGACAGGGGCCTCGGCATTCAGTACTTC
TRBV27,TRBD2,-,16,TRBJ2-4,CASSPLAGGSRDIQYF,TGTGCCAGCAGCCCACTAGCGGGAGGGTCCCGGGACATTCAGTACTTC
TRBV11-2,-,-,18,TRBJ2-4,CASSSFTGYLRGGNIQYF,TGTGCCAGCAGCTCATTTACCGGGTATCTGCGGGGTGGAAACATTCAGTACTTC
TRBV9,TRBD2,-,16,TRBJ2-1,CASSVSGTSRSREQFF,TGTGCCAGCAGCGTCTCCGGGACTAGCCGATCTCGTGAGCAGTTCTTC
TRBV19,-,-,13,TRBJ1-2,CASTLSTNYGYTF,TGTGCCAGTACCCTGAGCACTAACTATGGCTACACCTTC
TRBV5-4,-,-,13,TRBJ2-1,CASKARVSNEQFF,TGTGCCAGCAAAGCCAGGGTCTCTAATGAGCAGTTCTTC
TRBV7-9,-,-,16,TRBJ1-4,CASSLEEVFSNEKLFF,TGTGCCAGCAGCTTAGAAGAGGTCTTCTCTAATGAAAAACTGTTTTTT
TRBV11-2,TRBD1,-,15,TRBJ1-1,CASSGWTGVNTEAFF,TGTGCCAGCAGCGGATGGACAGGGGTGAACACTGAAGCTTTCTTT
TRBV30,TRBD1,-,12,TRBJ1-2,CAYIKGAGGYTF,TGTGCCTACATTAAGGGGGCGGGTGGCTACACCTTC